The clone carrying this T cell receptor (beta chain) was recorded a few times. Its matching antigen is unknown. The sample belongs to a study of a mutant IDH1 vaccine in newly diagnosed glioma. The wider study: The study gave patients eight vaccinations in weeks 1, 3, 5, 7, 11, 15, 19, 23. Vaccinations were initiated 4-6 weeks following radiotherapy alone, or were given together with temozolomide cycles. Prior therapy was radiotherapy, temozolomide, or both; most received both.

Time point here: week 11, during vaccination. With topical imiquimod, each dose of the vaccine consisted of 300 ug of mutant IDH1 20-mer peptide. TCRdb's table, derived via immunoSEQ multiplex PCR, lists solely in-frame clones and lacks some. This sample has about 32,000 clones, with under 80% found just once. V gave up 4 bases and J gave up 5 bases; unmatched junction bases: 14. Germline V gene data show CDR1 as SGDLS and CDR2 as YYNGEE. This CDR3 has 17 amino acids. The source of this sequence is a man aged 25 to 45 with glioma. The V gene is TRBV9, the J gene TRBJ2-5; 10 positions match TRBD2. The source was PBMCs, collected from a glioma patient whose treatment included an IDH1 peptide vaccine. CDR3 nucleotide sequence: TGTGCCAGCAGCTCATTCTCAGCGGGAGGGCGGAGTGAGACCCAGTACTTC. Translated: CASSSFSAGGRSETQYF.